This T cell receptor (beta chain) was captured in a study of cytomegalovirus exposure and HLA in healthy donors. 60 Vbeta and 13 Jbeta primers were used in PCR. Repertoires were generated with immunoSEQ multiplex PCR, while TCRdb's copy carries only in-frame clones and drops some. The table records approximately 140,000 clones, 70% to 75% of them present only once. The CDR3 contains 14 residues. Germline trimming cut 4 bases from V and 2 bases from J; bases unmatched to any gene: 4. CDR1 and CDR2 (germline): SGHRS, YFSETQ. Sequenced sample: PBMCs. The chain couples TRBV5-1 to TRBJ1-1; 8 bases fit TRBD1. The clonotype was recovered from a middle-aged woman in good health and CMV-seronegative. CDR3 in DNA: TGCGCCAGCAGCGCAACAGGGGGAAACACTGAAGCTTTCTTT. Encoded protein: CASSATGGNTEAFF.